The present T cell receptor beta chain was sequenced within a study of T cells in localized non-small cell lung cancer. Germline lookup yields CDR1 SGHRS and CDR2 YFSETQ. This CDR3 is 15 amino acids long. Trimming pared 0 bases from V and 1 base from J, leaving 10 bases between. Measured with immunoSEQ multiplex PCR; TCRdb has only the in-frame clones, and not every one. The sample carries tens of thousands of clones, 88% recorded once. The source of this sequence is a woman aged 35 to 75 with stage III lung adenocarcinoma. This rearrangement joins TRBV5-1 to TRBJ1-1, with D hard to call. Material: peripheral blood mononuclear cells, obtained before any cancer treatment. The CDR3 loop is CASSLVSTANTEAFF. CDR3 DNA sequence: TGCGCCAGCAGCTTGGTCAGTACAGCGAACACTGAAGCTTTCTTT.